This TCR beta chain was obtained from a study of resident and recirculating memory T cells in vitiligo. Background on the study: Epidermis came from shave biopsies of lesional and nonlesional sites, plus PBMCs. Whole samples, not sorted cells, were homogenized and used for genomic DNA extraction.

Study-level findings and limits: No unique dominant TCR clone was found in vitiligo lesions. Different lesions suggested infiltration by different T cell clones.

Points on this clone: Antigen specificity is unknown.

This CDR3 comprises 14 residues. Looked up from germline, CDR1 is SGHRS and CDR2 is YFSETQ. Trimming shortened V by 1 base and J by 0 bases, and 7 bases separated the two germline ends. Only in-frame clones appear in the TCRdb table, and some are missing; sequencing was by immunoSEQ multiplex PCR. This sample has 40,000 to 50,000 clones, with about 90% found just once. Specimen: blood. The chain employs TRBV5-1 and TRBJ1-2; D unclear. The receptor's source is a male donor with vitiligo. CDR3 amino acids: CASSLYSSNYGYTF. The CDR3 DNA sequence: TGCGCCAGCAGCTTGTACAGCTCTAACTATGGCTACACCTTC.